The 10 T cell receptor beta chains listed next were all sequenced from one sample in a study of response to subunit inactivated influenza vaccine. TCRdb reprocessed the RT-PCR reads with MiXCR, giving one entry per CDR3 protein. The sample consists of hundreds of thousands of distinct CDR3 sequences, under 20% of them appearing once. The material sequenced was PBMCs from blood, taken approximately 5 days after vaccination. The receptors shown here come from a man in his forties or fifties who received an inactivated influenza vaccine.

The chain has TRBV7-8 and TRBJ2-1, with D maybe TRBD2 (5 bases). The ends were cut back, 6 bases at V and 3 bases at J, with 9 bases in the middle. The germline V gene encodes CDR1 SGHVS and CDR2 FQNEAQ. The CDR3 totals 13 residues. DNA of the CDR3: TGTGCCAGCAGACCAGGACTCTACAATGAGCAGTTCTTC. Translation: CASRPGLYNEQFF.

J is TRBJ2-7 and V is TRBV4-3; the D gene is possibly TRBD2 (6 bases). Trimming pared 1 base from V and 2 bases from J, leaving 12 bases between. Germline V gene sequence: CDR1 LGHNA, CDR2 YSLEER. The CDR3 length is 15 residues. CDR3 DNA: TGCGCCAGCAGCCAAGTGGCGGGAAGAGCCTACGAGCAGTACTTC. Its protein is CASSQVAGRAYEQYF.

This clonotype has only a few counts. The CDR3 bases are TGCAGTGCGAGACAGGTCGCCACTGAAGCTTTCTTT. Its translation: CSARQVATEAFF. V and J are TRBV20-1 and TRBJ1-1, with D possibly TRBD1 on 6 matching bases. The CDR3 runs to 12 residues. Deletions cut 6 bases from V and 4 bases from J, with 12 bases between. Per the germline V gene, CDR1 is DFQATT and CDR2 is SNEGSKA (reference sequence).

There are a few counts of this clonotype. This sequence joins TRBV19 and TRBJ2-7; 7 bases are a match to TRBD1. V trimming: 4 bases; J trimming: 4 bases; junction bases outside the gene matches: 10. This CDR3 region has 15 residues. Germline V lookup: CDR1 LNHDA, CDR2 SQIVND (reference sequence). The DNA for the CDR3 is TGTGCCAGTAGTACCTCCGGGACAGCTATTTACGAGCAGTACTTC. It is translated as CASSTSGTAIYEQYF.

This sequence joins TRBV5-1 and TRBJ2-2, with D possibly being TRBD2 (6 bases). Germline V CDR1 and CDR2: SGHRS, YFSETQ. The CDR3 length is 15 residues. V lost 2 bases and J 7 bases, leaving 15 bases between the germline ends. In DNA form, the CDR3 reads TGCGCCAGCAGCTTTAAGACTCAAGCGGGCGGGGAGCTGTTTTTT. Protein sequence: CASSFKTQAGGELFF.

A few counts support this clonotype. This chain links TRBV2 with TRBJ2-3; D unclear. This CDR3 has 17 amino acids. Trimming left V 5 bases short and J 0 bases short, with 18 bases between. Germline values: CDR1 SNHLY, CDR2 FYNNEI. The CDR3 DNA is TGTGCCAGCAGTACCCACAGTCCTGCCCCTAGCACAGATACGCAGTATTTT. The encoded protein is CASSTHSPAPSTDTQYF.

The V call is TRBV29-1, the J call TRBJ2-3, with D perhaps given as TRBD1 or TRBD2 (6 bases each). Germline CDR1 reads SQVTM; CDR2 reads ANQGSEA. The germline V and J ends were trimmed by 1 base and 1 base, with 15 bases remaining between them. The CDR3 length is 16 residues. The chain's CDR3 is CSVEGWEDRRTDTQYF. CDR3 bases: TGCAGCGTTGAAGGCTGGGAGGACAGACGCACAGATACGCAGTATTTT.

This clonotype was seen at least ten times. CDR3 in DNA: TGCAGTGCTAGAGGGCTAGCGGGGGGGCCATACAATGAGCAGTTCTTC. It encodes CSARGLAGGPYNEQFF. This sequence joins TRBV20-1 and TRBJ2-1, with TRBD2 matching over 12 bases. CDR3 size: 16 residues. V was pared by 1 base and J by 4 bases, with 5 bases of the junction left unmatched. Per the germline V gene, CDR1 is DFQATT and CDR2 is SNEGSKA (reference sequence).

J is TRBJ2-7 and V is TRBV20-1, with D maybe TRBD1 (5 bases). Between the trimmed V and J ends, which lost 3 bases and 6 bases, there was a span of 9 bases. CDR3 length equals 11 residues. Germline-derived CDR1 and CDR2 are DFQATT and SNEGSKA (reference sequence). CDR3 nucleotide sequence: TGCAGTGCTAGCTTAGGGGCCGAGCAGTACTTC. Protein product: CSASLGAEQYF.

V is TRBV4-1 and J is TRBJ2-2, with TRBD2 as a possible D gene (6 bases). The CDR3 totals 16 residues. The V end lost 4 bases, the J end lost 5 bases, and 17 bases lay between the germline ends. The germline V gene encodes CDR1 MGHRA and CDR2 YSYEKL. The CDR3 spells CASSPQPGTRTGELFF. CDR3 DNA: TGCGCCAGCAGCCCACAGCCCGGGACTCGTACCGGGGAGCTGTTTTTT.